This T cell receptor (beta chain) was found in a study of OX40 agonist ivuxolimab in advanced cancers. Using immunoSEQ multiplex PCR, the repertoire was profiled, and TCRdb retains in-frame clones only, with some absent. The sample holds tens of thousands of clones, around three quarters seen once. This clone was observed a single time. CDR3 length: 11 amino acids. Germline V lookup: CDR1 DFQATT, CDR2 SNEGSKA (reference sequence). V lost 3 bases, J lost 8 bases, and 10 bases lay in between. This sample comprised CD4+ or CD8+ T cells sorted from blood, obtained in a trial of the OX40 agonist ivuxolimab. This clonotype was obtained from an adult with an advanced solid tumor such as melanoma, head and neck, liver or kidney cancer. The rearrangement joins TRBV20-1 to TRBJ1-2; unclear D gene. As DNA, the CDR3 is TGCAGTGCTAGTTCAGGTGGAGGCTACACCTTC. Protein product: CSASSGGGYTF.